The clone carrying this TCR beta chain was seen many times. Its specificity is not known. The sample comes from a study of T cells in Graves' hyperthyroidism and ophthalmopathy. Study-level findings and limits: A model built on 13 V-J features separated ophthalmopathy from stable hyperthyroidism.

Amplification of TCR beta CDR3 regions was performed using RNA transcripts as template. Initially, a first-round RT-PCR of the TCR CDR3 employed the HTBI primer set. TCRdb processed the multiplex PCR reads anew with MiXCR; each CDR3 protein has one entry. The data contain over 250,000 distinct CDR3 sequences, about an eighth of them singletons. The CDR3 is made up of 12 amino acids. Germline CDR1 reads SNHLY; CDR2 reads FYNNEI. The germline V and J ends were trimmed by 7 bases and 10 bases, with 16 bases remaining between them. Material for sequencing was blood. The V gene is TRBV2, the J gene TRBJ1-2; maybe TRBD1 (5 bases). The receptor was isolated from a woman aged 40 to 49 with Graves' ophthalmopathy. DNA for the CDR3: TGTGCCAGCACCGAGGGTCAGGGTGACTACACCTTC. Translation gives CASTEGQGDYTF.